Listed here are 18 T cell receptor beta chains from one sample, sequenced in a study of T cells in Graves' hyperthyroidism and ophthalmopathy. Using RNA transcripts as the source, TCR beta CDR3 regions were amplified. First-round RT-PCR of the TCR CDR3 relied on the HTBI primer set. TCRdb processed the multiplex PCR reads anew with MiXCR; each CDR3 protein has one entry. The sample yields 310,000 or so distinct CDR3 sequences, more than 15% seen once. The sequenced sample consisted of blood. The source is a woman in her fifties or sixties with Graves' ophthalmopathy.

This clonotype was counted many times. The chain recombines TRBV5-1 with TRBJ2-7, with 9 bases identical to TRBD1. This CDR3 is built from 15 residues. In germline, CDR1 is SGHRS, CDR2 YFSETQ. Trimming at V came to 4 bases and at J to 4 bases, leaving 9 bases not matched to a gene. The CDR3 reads CASSPSGTGSYEQYF. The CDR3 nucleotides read TGCGCCAGCAGCCCGTCCGGGACAGGGTCGTACGAGCAGTACTTC.

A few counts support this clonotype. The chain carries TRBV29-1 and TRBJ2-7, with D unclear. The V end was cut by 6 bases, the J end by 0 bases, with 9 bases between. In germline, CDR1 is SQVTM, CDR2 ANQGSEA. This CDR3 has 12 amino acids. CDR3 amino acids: CSVLADSYEQYF. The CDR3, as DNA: TGCAGCGTATTGGCGGACTCCTACGAGCAGTACTTC.

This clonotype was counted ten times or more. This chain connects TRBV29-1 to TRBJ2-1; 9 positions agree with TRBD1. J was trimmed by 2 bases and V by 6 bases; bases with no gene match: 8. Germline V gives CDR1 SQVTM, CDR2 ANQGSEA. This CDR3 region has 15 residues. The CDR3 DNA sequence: TGCAGCGTAGAACGGACAGGGGTTCCCTACAATGAGCAGTTCTTC. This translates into CSVERTGVPYNEQFF.

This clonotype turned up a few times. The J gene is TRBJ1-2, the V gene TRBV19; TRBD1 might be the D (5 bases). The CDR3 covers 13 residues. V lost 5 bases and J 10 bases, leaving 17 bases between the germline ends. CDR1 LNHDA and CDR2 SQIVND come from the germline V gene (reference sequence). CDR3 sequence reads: CASSPGTGGFYTF. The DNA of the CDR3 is TGTGCCAGTAGTCCGGGGACCGGGGGATTCTACACCTTC.

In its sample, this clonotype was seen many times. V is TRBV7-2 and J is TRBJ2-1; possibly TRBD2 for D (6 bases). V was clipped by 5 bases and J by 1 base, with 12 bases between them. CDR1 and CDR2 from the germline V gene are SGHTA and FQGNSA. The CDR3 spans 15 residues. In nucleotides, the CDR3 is TGTGCCAGCAGCCGCGACCGGGGGTCCTACAATGAGCAGTTCTTC. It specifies CASSRDRGSYNEQFF.

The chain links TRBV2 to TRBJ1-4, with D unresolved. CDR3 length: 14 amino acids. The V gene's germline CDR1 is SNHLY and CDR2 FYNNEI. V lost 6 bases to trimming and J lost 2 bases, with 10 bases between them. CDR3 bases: TGTGCCAGCAGGGGTGGGGAGACTAATGAAAAACTGTTTTTT. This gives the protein CASRGGETNEKLFF. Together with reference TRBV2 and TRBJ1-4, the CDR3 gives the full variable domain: EPEVTQTPSHQVTQMGQEVILRCVPISNHLYFYWYRQILGQKVEFLVSFYNNEISEKSEIFDDQFSVERPDGSNFTLKIRSTKLEDSAMYFCASRGGETNEKLFFGSGTQLSVL.

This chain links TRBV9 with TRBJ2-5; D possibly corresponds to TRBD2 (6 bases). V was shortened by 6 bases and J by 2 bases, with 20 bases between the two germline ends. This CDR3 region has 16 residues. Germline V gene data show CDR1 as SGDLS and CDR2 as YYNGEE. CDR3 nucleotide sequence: TGTGCCAGCACCCCGACGGGACTCAACCGACAAGAGACCCAGTACTTC. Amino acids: CASTPTGLNRQETQYF. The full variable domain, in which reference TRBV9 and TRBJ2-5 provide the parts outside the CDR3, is DSGVTQTPKHLITATGQRVTLRCSPRSGDLSVYWYQQSLDQGLQFLIQYYNGEERAKGNILERFSAQQFPDLHSELNLSSLELGDSALYFCASTPTGLNRQETQYFGPGTRLLVL.

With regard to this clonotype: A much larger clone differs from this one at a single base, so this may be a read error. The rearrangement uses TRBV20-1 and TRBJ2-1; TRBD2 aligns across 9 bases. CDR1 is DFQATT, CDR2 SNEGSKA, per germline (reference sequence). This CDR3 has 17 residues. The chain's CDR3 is CSARDLGGLASYDEQFF. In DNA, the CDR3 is TGCAGTGCTAGAGATTTGGGGGGACTAGCTTCCTACGATGAGCAGTTCTTC.

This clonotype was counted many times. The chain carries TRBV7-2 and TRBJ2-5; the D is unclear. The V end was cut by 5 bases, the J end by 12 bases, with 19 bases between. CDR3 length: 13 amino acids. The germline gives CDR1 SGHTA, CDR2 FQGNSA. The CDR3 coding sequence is TGTGCCAGCAGCCAAAGTTTTATTGATAGAAAGTACTTC. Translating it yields CASSQSFIDRKYF.

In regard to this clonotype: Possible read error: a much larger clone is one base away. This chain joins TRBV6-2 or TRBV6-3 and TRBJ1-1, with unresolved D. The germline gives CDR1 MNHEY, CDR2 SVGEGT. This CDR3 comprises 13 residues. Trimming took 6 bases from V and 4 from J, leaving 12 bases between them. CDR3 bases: TGTGCCAGCAGCTGGGCGTCTGGCACTGAAGCTTTCTTT. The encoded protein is CASSWASGTEAFF.

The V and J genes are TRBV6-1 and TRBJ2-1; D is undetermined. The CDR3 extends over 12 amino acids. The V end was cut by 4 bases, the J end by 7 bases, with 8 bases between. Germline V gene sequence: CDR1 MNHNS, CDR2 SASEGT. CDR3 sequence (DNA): TGTGCCAGCAGTGTTTGGGGAAATGAGCAGTTCTTC. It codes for CASSVWGNEQFF.

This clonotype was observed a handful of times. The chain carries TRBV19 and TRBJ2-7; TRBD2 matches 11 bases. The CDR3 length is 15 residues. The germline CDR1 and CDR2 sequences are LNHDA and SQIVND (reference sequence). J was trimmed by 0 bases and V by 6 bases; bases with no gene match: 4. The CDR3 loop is CASSTTSGVSYEQYF. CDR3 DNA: TGTGCCAGTAGCACGACTAGCGGGGTCTCCTACGAGCAGTACTTC.

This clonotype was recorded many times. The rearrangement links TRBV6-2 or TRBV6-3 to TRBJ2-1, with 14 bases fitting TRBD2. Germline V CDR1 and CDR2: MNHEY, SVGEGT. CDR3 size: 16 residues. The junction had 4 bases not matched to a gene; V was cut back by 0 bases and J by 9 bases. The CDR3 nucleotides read TGTGCCAGCAGTTACTCCGGACTAGCGGGGGGCGGTGAGCAGTTCTTC. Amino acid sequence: CASSYSGLAGGGEQFF.

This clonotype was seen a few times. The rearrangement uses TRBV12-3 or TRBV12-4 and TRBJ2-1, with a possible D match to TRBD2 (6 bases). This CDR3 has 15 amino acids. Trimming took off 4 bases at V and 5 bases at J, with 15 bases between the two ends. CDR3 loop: CASSSYQGGDNEQFF. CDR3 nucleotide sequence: TGTGCCAGCAGTTCATACCAGGGAGGCGACAATGAGCAGTTCTTC.

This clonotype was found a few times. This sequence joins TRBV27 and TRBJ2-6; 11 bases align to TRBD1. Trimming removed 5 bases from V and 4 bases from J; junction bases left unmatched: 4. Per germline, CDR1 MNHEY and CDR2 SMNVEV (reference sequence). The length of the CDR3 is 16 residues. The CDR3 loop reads CASSRGQGAGANVLTF. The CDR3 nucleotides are TGTGCCAGCAGTCGAGGACAGGGGGCCGGGGCCAACGTCCTGACTTTC.

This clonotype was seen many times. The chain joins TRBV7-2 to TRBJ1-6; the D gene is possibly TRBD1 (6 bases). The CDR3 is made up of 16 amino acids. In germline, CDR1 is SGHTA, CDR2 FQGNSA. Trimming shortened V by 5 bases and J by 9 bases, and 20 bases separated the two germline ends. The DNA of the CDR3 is TGTGCCAGCAGCGCGGACAGCACAAGCTCAGTTTCACCCCTCCACTTT. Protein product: CASSADSTSSVSPLHF.

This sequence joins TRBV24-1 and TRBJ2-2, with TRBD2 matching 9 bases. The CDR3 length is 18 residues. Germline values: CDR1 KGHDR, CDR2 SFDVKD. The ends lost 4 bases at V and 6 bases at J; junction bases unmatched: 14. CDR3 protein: CATSDYRVASGVPGELFF. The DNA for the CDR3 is TGTGCCACCAGTGACTACCGGGTGGCTAGCGGGGTTCCCGGGGAGCTGTTTTTT.

CDR3 amino acids: CASSVRHGNEQFF. In DNA form, the CDR3 reads TGTGCCAGCAGCGTCCGGCACGGGAATGAGCAGTTCTTC. This chain uses TRBV9 with TRBJ2-1; D not certain. The CDR3 spans 13 residues. V was shortened by 2 bases and J by 7 bases, with 10 bases between the two germline ends. Germline V gene sequence: CDR1 SGDLS, CDR2 YYNGEE.